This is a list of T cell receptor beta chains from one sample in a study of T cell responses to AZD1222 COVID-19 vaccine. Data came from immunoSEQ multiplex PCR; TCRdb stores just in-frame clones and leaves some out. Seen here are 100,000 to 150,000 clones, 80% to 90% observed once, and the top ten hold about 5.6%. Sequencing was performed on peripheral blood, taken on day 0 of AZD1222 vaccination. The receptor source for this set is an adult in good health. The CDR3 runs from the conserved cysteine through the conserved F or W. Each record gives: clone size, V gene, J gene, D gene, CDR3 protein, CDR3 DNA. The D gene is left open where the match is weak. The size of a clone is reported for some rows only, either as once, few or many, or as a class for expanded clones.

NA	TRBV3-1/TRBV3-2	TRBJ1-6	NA	CASSQGGANNSPLHF	TGTGCCAGCAGCCAAGGAGGGGCAAATAATTCACCCCTCCACTTT
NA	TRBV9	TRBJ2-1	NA	CASTGLSSYNEQFF	TGTGCCAGCACCGGACTTAGCTCCTACAATGAGCAGTTCTTC
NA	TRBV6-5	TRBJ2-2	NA	CASSYGGGELFF	TGTGCCAGCAGTTACGGTGGCGGGGAGCTGTTTTTT
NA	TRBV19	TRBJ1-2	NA	CASSSQTEVYGYTF	TGTGCCAGTAGTTCCCAGACAGAAGTCTATGGCTACACCTTC
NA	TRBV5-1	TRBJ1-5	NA	CASSLEGFNQPQHF	TGCGCCAGCAGCTTGGAAGGGTTCAATCAGCCCCAGCATTTT
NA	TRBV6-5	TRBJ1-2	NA	CASSYSASSNYGYTF	TGTGCCAGCAGTTACTCGGCCAGTTCTAACTATGGCTACACCTTC
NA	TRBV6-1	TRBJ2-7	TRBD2	CASSESPLAGYSYEQYF	TGTGCCAGCAGTGAATCACCGTTAGCGGGGTACTCCTACGAGCAGTACTTC
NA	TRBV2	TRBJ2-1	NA	CASRVSGRSSYNEQFF	TGTGCCAGCAGGGTATCGGGACGGTCCTCCTACAATGAGCAGTTCTTC
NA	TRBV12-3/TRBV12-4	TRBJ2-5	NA	CASAGRETQYF	TGTGCCAGCGCAGGGCGAGAGACCCAGTACTTC
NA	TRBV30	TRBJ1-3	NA	CAWSPFPGPSGNTIYF	TGTGCCTGGAGTCCCTTTCCGGGACCCTCTGGAAACACCATATATTTT
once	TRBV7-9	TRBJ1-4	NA	CASSPRGLGEKLFF	TGTGCCAGCAGCCCTCGTGGATTAGGGGAAAAACTGTTTTTT
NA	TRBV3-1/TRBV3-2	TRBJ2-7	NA	CASSQDRYRPQYF	TGTGCCAGCAGCCAAGACAGGTACCGCCCACAGTACTTC
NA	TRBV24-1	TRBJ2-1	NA	CATSDPSTYNEQFF	TGTGCCACCAGTGATCCTTCAACCTACAATGAGCAGTTCTTC
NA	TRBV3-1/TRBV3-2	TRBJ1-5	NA	CASSQDEAQPQHF	TGTGCCAGCAGCCAAGACGAGGCTCAGCCCCAGCATTTT
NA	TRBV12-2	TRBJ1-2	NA	CASRLLQLSGYTF	TGTGCAAGTCGCTTACTTCAATTATCTGGCTACACCTTC
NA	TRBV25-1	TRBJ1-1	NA	CASSLGLVDTEAFF	TGTGCCAGCAGTCTCGGGCTGGTGGACACTGAAGCTTTCTTT
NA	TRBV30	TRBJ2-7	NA	CAWQRTVSSYEQYF	TGTGCCTGGCAGCGCACAGTTAGCTCCTACGAGCAGTACTTC
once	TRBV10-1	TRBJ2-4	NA	CASSEDSLAKNIQYF	TGCGCCAGCAGTGAGGACTCCTTGGCCAAAAACATTCAGTACTTC
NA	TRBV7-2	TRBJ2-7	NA	CASSSDRTETEQYF	TGTGCCAGCAGCTCGGATAGGACCGAGACCGAGCAGTACTTC
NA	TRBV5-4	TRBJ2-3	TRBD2	CASSLAGRLAGLTSTDTQYF	TGTGCCAGCAGCTTGGCCGGGCGGCTAGCGGGTTTAACTAGCACAGATACGCAGTATTTT